The rows below give T cell receptor beta chains drawn from one sample of a study of T cells after yellow fever vaccination. A single record per CDR3 protein comes from TCRdb applying MiXCR to the 5' RACE reads. In the table there are about 74,000 distinct CDR3 sequences, about 6.6% of which are singletons. The sequencing here drew on CD8+ T cells sorted from PBMCs, taken about 5 days after the first yellow fever vaccination. The receptors come from a man younger than 35 who received the YFV17D yellow fever vaccine. Each CDR3 is given with its conserved first and last residue. Each record gives: clone size, J gene, V gene, D gene, CDR3 DNA, CDR3 protein. The D gene is left open where the match is weak. Only some rows state a clone size, as once, few, many or a class for expanded clones.

>NA|TRBJ1-1|TRBV7-6|NA
TGTGCCAGCAGGGACAATCTGAACACTGAAGCTTTCTTT
CASRDNLNTEAFF
>few|TRBJ1-6|TRBV12-3/TRBV12-4|NA
TGTGCCAGCAGTTGGGACGGACGGGGCAATTCACCCCTCCACTTT
CASSWDGRGNSPLHF
>many|TRBJ1-5|TRBV21-1|NA
TGTGCCAGCAGCACAGGGGAAGGGGATTCAAGCAATCAGCCCCAGCATTTT
CASSTGEGDSSNQPQHF
>NA|TRBJ1-5|TRBV24-1|NA
TGTGCCACCAGTGATTCCGGGAACCAGCCCCAGCATTTT
CATSDSGNQPQHF
>NA|TRBJ2-5|TRBV5-4|NA
TGTGCCAGCAGTCAAAGGGACACCTACCAAGAGACCCAGTACTTC
CASSQRDTYQETQYF
>many|TRBJ1-1|TRBV4-1|TRBD1
TGCGCCAGCAGCCACCCGGACAGGCTGAGCACTGAAGCTTTCTTT
CASSHPDRLSTEAFF
>NA|TRBJ1-5|TRBV5-6|TRBD1
TGTGCCAGCAGCTCCGGGACAGGGGGTTGGCAGCCCCAGCATTTT
CASSSGTGGWQPQHF
>few|TRBJ2-7|TRBV6-1|NA
TGTGCCAGCAGTGAAGGGGTCGAAGTGGAGCAGTACTTC
CASSEGVEVEQYF
>NA|TRBJ1-2|TRBV19|NA
TGTGCGACGCAGCTACCTAACTATGGCTACACCTTC
CATQLPNYGYTF
>NA|TRBJ2-6|TRBV6-5|NA
TGTGCCAGCAGTTCCGCACTGGTTTCTGGGGCCAACGTCCTGACTTTC
CASSSALVSGANVLTF
>NA|TRBJ1-6|TRBV20-1|TRBD1
TGCAGTGCTAGAGGGGGACAGGGGGCCTCACCCCTCCACTTT
CSARGGQGASPLHF
>many|TRBJ1-1|TRBV6-5|NA
TGTGCCAGCAGTTACCGGGACAAAGCTTTCTTT
CASSYRDKAFF
>many|TRBJ1-2|TRBV4-3|NA
TGCGCCAGCAGCCAAGACAGCTCTAACTATGGCTACACCTTC
CASSQDSSNYGYTF
>NA|TRBJ1-5|TRBV4-1|TRBD1
TGCGCCAGCAGCCAAGTGGCCTCGACAGGGGGGGGCAGCCCCCAGCATTTT
CASSQVASTGGGSPQHF
>NA|TRBJ2-5|TRBV7-6|TRBD2
TGTGCCAGCGGAGCGGGGGGGCAAGAGACCCAGTACTTC
CASGAGGQETQYF
>few|TRBJ2-1|TRBV7-2|NA
TGTGCCACGGCCGAATCTCCCCGGAATGAGCAGTTCTTC
CATAESPRNEQFF
>NA|TRBJ1-3|TRBV4-1|NA
TGCGCCAGCAGCACACGACACCAGAGCTCTGGAAACACCATATATTTT
CASSTRHQSSGNTIYF
>many|TRBJ1-6|TRBV6-5|NA
TGTGCCAGCAGTTACTCGGGTTCCAATTCACCCCTCCACTTT
CASSYSGSNSPLHF
>many|TRBJ1-1|TRBV7-9|NA
TGTGCCAGCAGCTTAGTGCGGGGGGAGAACACTGAAGCTTTCTTT
CASSLVRGENTEAFF
>many|TRBJ1-2|TRBV7-9|NA
TGTGCCAGCAGCCCCATCCTCACAGGGCTGCGCGGCTACACCTTC
CASSPILTGLRGYTF
>few|TRBJ2-1|TRBV19|NA
TGTGCCAGTATACAGGATAGCGGAAGCTCCTACAATGAGCAGTTCTTC
CASIQDSGSSYNEQFF
>NA|TRBJ2-2|TRBV4-1|TRBD1
TGCGCCAGCAGCCAAGACCCGGGACAGCCCACCGGGGAGCTGTTTTTT
CASSQDPGQPTGELFF
>few|TRBJ1-5|TRBV27|NA
TGTGCCAGCAGTTTATCGCAAGGCTCGGGTGGGGACCAGCATTTT
CASSLSQGSGGDQHF
>many|TRBJ2-7|TRBV6-2/TRBV6-3|NA
TGTGCCAGCAGCCGCGACCTCTACGAGCAGTACTTC
CASSRDLYEQYF
>many|TRBJ2-1|TRBV6-4|TRBD2
TGTGCCAGCAGTGACACTAGCGGCTCCTACAATGAGCAGTTCTTC
CASSDTSGSYNEQFF
>many|TRBJ2-5|TRBV14|TRBD1
TGTGCCAGCAGCCACTCCCCGGGACAGGGGAAAGAGACCCAGTACTTC
CASSHSPGQGKETQYF